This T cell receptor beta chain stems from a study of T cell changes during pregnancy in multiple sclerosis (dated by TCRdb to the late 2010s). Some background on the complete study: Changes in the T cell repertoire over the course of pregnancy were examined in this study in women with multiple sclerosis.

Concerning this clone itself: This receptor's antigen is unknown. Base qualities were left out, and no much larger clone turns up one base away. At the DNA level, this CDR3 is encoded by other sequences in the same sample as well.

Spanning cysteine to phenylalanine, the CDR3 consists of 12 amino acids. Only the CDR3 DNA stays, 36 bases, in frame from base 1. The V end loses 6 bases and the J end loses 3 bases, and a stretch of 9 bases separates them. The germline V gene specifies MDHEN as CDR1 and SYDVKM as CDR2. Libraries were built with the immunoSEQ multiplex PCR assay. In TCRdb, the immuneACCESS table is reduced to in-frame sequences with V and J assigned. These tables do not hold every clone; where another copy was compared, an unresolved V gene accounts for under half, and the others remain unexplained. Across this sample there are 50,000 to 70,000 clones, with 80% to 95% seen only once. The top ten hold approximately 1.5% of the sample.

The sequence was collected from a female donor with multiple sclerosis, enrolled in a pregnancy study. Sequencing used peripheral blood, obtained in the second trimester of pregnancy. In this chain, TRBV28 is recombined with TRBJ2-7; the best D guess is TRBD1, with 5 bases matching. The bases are TGTGCCAGCAGCCTTGGACACTACGAGCAGTACTTC. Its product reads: CASSLGHYEQYF.